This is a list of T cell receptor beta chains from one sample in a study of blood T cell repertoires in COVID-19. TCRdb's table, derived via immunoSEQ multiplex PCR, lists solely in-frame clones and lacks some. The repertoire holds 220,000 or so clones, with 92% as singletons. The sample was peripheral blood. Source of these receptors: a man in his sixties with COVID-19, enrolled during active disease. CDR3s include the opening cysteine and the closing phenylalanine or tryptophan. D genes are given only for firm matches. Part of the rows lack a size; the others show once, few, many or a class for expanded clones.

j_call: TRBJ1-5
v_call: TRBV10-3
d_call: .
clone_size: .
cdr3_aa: CAISERGGNQPQHF
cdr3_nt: TGTGCCATCAGTGAGCGGGGAGGCAATCAGCCCCAGCATTTT

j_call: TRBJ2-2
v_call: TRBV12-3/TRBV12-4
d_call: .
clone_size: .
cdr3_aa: CASQGVAGELFF
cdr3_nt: TGTGCCAGCCAAGGGGTGGCCGGGGAGCTGTTTTTT

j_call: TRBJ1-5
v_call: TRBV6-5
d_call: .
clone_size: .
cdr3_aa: CASSYRGHQPQHF
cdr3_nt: TGTGCCAGCAGTTACAGGGGCCATCAGCCCCAGCATTTT

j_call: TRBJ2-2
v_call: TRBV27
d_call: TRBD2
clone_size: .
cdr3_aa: CASSFRLPSGTGAGELFF
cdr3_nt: TGTGCCAGCAGTTTCCGACTCCCTAGCGGGACCGGCGCCGGGGAGCTGTTTTTT

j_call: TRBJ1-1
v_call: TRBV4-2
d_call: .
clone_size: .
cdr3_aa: CASSQDQGRYTEAFF
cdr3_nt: TGTGCCAGCAGCCAAGATCAGGGAAGGTACACTGAAGCTTTCTTT

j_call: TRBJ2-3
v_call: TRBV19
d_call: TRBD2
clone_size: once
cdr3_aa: CASRAPGLASTDTQYF
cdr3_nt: TGTGCCAGTAGGGCCCCGGGACTAGCTAGCACAGATACGCAGTATTTT

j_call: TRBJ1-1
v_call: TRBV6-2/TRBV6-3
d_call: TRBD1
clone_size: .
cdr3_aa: CASSYRQGARTEAFF
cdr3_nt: TGTGCCAGCAGTTATAGGCAGGGGGCGCGGACTGAAGCTTTCTTT

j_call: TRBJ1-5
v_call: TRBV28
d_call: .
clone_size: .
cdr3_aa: CASSGWRAGGNQPQHF
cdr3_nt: TGTGCCAGCAGTGGTTGGCGGGCAGGAGGGAATCAGCCCCAGCATTTT

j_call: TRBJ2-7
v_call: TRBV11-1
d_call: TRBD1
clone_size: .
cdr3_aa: CASGQGNEQYF
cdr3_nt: TGTGCCAGCGGACAGGGTAACGAGCAGTACTTC

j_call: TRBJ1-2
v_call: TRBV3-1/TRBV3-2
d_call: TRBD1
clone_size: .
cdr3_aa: CASSQFTGTGTANYGYTF
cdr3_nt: TGTGCCAGCAGCCAATTTACCGGGACAGGGACAGCCAACTATGGCTACACCTTC

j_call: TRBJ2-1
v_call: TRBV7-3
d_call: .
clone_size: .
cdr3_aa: CASSPVKTYNEQFF
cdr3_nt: TGTGCCAGCAGCCCGGTGAAAACCTACAATGAGCAGTTCTTC

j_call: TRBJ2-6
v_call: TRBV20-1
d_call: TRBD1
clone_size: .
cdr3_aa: CSASSGQGASGANVLTF
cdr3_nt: TGCAGTGCTAGTAGCGGACAGGGGGCGTCCGGGGCCAACGTCCTGACTTTC

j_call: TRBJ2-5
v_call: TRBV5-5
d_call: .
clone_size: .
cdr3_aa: CASSLGVAEETQYF
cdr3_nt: TGTGCCAGCAGCCTAGGGGTAGCGGAGGAGACCCAGTACTTC

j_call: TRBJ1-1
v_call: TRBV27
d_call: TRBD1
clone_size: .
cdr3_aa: CASSTGAVPRNTEAFF
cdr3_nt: TGTGCCAGCAGTACAGGGGCGGTTCCGAGGAACACTGAAGCTTTCTTT

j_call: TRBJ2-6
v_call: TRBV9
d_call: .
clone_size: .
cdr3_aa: CASSVGGGNWANVLTF
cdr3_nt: TGTGCCAGCAGCGTAGGTGGGGGCAACTGGGCCAACGTCCTGACTTTC

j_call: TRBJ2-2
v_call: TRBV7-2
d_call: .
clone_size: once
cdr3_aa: CASSLPAGMNTGELFF
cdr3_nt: TGTGCCAGCAGCTTGCCAGCGGGTATGAACACCGGGGAGCTGTTTTTT

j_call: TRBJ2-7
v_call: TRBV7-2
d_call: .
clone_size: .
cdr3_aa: CASSFSMGAAYEQYF
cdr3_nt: TGTGCCAGCAGCTTTTCCATGGGGGCAGCCTACGAGCAGTACTTC

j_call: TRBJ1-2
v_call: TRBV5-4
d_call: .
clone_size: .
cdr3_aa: CASTLHTNYGYTF
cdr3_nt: TGTGCCAGCACCCTCCACACTAACTATGGCTACACCTTC

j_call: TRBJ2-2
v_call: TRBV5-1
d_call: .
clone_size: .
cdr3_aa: CASSSGTAQTGELFF
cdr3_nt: TGCGCCAGCAGCTCCGGGACTGCACAGACCGGGGAGCTGTTTTTT

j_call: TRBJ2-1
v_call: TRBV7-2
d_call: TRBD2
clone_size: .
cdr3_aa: CASSLRFGAGGPYNEQFF
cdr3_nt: TGTGCCAGCAGCTTAAGGTTTGGAGCGGGGGGGCCTTACAATGAGCAGTTCTTC

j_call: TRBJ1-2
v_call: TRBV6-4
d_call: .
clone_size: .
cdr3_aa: CASSANRASGSGYTF
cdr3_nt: TGTGCCAGCAGTGCAAACAGGGCCTCTGGTAGTGGCTACACCTTC

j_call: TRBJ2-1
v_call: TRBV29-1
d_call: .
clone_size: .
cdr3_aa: CSVEDGGTVFPNEQFF
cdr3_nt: TGCAGCGTTGAAGATGGGGGGACTGTGTTTCCCAATGAGCAGTTCTTC

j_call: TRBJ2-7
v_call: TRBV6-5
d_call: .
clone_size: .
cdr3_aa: CASRDPGEGAYEQYF
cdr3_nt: TGTGCCAGCCGCGACCCAGGGGAAGGGGCCTACGAGCAGTACTTC

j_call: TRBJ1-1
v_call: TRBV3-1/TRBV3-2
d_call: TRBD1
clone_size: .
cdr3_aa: CASSPWTGRGNTEAFF
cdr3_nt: TGTGCCAGCAGCCCATGGACAGGGCGAGGGAACACTGAAGCTTTCTTT

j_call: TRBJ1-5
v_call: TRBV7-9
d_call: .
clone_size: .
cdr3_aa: CASSRRGPEQPQHF
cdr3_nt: TGTGCCAGCAGCCGGCGCGGTCCCGAACAGCCCCAGCATTTT

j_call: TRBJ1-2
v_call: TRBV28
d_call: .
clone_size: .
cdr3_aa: CASSLFRGARGGYTF
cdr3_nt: TGTGCCAGCAGTTTATTTCGGGGGGCGCGGGGTGGCTACACCTTC

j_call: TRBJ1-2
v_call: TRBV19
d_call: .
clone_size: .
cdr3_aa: CASRGTGSYGYTF
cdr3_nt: TGTGCCAGTCGGGGAACGGGGAGCTATGGCTACACCTTC

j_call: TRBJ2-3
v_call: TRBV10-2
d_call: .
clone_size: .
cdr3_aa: CATAGAGTDTQYF
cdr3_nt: TGCGCCACCGCAGGGGCGGGCACAGATACGCAGTATTTT

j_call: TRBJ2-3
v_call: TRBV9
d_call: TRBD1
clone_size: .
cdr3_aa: CASSAPSSGQGITDTQYF
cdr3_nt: TGTGCCAGCAGCGCCCCCTCCTCGGGACAGGGAATCACAGATACGCAGTATTTT

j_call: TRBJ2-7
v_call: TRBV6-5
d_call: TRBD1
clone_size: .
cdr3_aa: CASSSRTGLTYEQYF
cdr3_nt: TGTGCCAGCAGTTCCCGGACAGGGCTTACCTACGAGCAGTACTTC

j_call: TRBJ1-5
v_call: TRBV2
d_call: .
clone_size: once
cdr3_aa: CASSRDTNQPQHF
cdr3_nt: TGTGCCAGCAGCCGGGACACTAATCAGCCCCAGCATTTT

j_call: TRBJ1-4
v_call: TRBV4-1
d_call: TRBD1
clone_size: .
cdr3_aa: CASSQGTGLGEKLFF
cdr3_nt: TGCGCCAGCAGCCAAGGGACAGGTCTTGGAGAAAAACTGTTTTTT

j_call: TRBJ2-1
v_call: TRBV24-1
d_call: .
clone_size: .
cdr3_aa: CATSDPEALYNEQFF
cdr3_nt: TGTGCCACCAGTGACCCGGAGGCGCTTTACAATGAGCAGTTCTTC

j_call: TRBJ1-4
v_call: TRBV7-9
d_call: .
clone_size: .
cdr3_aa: CASTSQGISEKLFF
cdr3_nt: TGTGCCAGCACCTCGCAGGGAATTAGCGAAAAACTGTTTTTT

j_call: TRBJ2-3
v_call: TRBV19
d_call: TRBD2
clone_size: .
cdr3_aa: CASTGLAGGTDTQYF
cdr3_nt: TGTGCCAGTACCGGACTAGCGGGGGGCACAGATACGCAGTATTTT

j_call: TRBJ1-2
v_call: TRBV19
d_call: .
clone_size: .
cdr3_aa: CASSPSGANHYGYTF
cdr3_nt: TGTGCCAGTAGTCCGTCAGGGGCAAACCACTATGGCTACACCTTC

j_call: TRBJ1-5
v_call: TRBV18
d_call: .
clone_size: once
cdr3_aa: CASSPMEVNQPQHF
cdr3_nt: TGTGCCAGCTCACCTATGGAGGTCAATCAGCCCCAGCATTTT

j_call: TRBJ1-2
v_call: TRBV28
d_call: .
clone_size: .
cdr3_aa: CASTYGSGYGYTF
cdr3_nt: TGTGCCAGCACCTACGGTTCTGGCTATGGCTACACCTTC

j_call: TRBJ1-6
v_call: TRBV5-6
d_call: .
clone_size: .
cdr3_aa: CASSLQDSNNSPLHF
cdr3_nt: TGTGCCAGCAGCTTGCAGGACAGCAATAATTCACCCCTCCACTTT

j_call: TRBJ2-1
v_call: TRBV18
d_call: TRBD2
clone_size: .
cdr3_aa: CASSPLLPGTSGYNEQFF
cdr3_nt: TGTGCCAGCTCACCACTACTCCCGGGGACTAGCGGCTACAATGAGCAGTTCTTC

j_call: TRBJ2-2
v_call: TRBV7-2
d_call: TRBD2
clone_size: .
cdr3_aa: CASNRGRVAGGSIHGELFF
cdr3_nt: TGTGCCAGCAACAGGGGGCGAGTAGCGGGAGGGTCGATTCATGGGGAGCTGTTTTTT

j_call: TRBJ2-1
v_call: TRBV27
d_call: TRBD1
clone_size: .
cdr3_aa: CASLLTGASNEQFF
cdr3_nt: TGTGCCAGCCTCCTGACAGGGGCGTCCAATGAGCAGTTCTTC

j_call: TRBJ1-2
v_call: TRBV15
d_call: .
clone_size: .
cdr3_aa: CATSRGETEGYTF
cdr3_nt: TGTGCCACCAGCAGGGGAGAGACCGAGGGCTACACCTTC

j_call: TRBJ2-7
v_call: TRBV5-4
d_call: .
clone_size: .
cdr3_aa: CASTRAGGPYEQYF
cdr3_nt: TGTGCCAGCACCCGGGCGGGCGGGCCCTACGAGCAGTACTTC

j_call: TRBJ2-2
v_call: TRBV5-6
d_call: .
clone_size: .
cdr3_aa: CASSSGGTVNTGELFF
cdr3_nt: TGTGCCAGCAGCTCGGGGGGGACAGTGAACACCGGGGAGCTGTTTTTT